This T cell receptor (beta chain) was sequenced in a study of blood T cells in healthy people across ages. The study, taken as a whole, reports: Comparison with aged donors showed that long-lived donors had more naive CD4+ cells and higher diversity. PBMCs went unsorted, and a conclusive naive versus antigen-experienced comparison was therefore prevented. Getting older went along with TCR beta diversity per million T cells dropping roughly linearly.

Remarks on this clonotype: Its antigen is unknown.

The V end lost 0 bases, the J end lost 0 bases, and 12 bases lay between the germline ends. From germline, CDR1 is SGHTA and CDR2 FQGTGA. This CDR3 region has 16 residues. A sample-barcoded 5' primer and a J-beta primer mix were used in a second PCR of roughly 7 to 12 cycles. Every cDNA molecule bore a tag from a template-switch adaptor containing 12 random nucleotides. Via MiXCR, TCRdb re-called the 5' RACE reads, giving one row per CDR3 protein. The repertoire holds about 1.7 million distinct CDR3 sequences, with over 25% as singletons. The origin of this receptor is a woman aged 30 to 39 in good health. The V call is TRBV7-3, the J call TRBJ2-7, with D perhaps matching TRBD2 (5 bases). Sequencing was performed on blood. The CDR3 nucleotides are TGTGCCAGCAGCTTAACGGGCGGACTCTCCTCCTACGAGCAGTACTTC. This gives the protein CASSLTGGLSSYEQYF.